The 14 T cell receptor beta chains listed next were all sequenced from one sample in a study of blood T cell repertoires in COVID-19. The data were produced by immunoSEQ multiplex PCR, yet TCRdb's version contains in-frame clones alone and is incomplete. The sample holds tens of thousands of clones, approximately 78% seen once. The specimen sequenced was peripheral blood. The receptor set was obtained from a human donor in a cohort sampled during active COVID-19.

This chain links TRBV5-1 with TRBJ2-6; possible D gene TRBD1, 5 bases. V was shortened by 4 bases and J by 3 bases, with 11 bases between the two germline ends. Germline V gene lookup returns CDR1 SGHRS and CDR2 YFSETQ. This CDR3 is built from 15 residues. CDR3 coding DNA: TGCGCCAGCAGCGACAGTTCAGGTGGGGCCAACGTCCTGACTTTC. It yields the protein CASSDSSGGANVLTF.

The V gene is TRBV7-2, the J gene TRBJ1-2, with unresolved D. The germline gives CDR1 SGHTA, CDR2 FQGNSA. This CDR3 is 15 amino acids long. Trimming cost V 7 bases and J 3 bases, with 18 bases left between them. The CDR3 coding sequence is TGTGCCAGCACCCCGAGAGAGGGTTTGGACTATGGCTACACCTTC. As protein: CASTPREGLDYGYTF.

The chain recombines TRBV11-3 with TRBJ2-4; D might be TRBD2 (5 bases). The CDR3 sequence is 16 residues long. V lost 5 bases and J lost 3, with 17 bases in between. Germline V gene sequence: CDR1 SGHNT, CDR2 YENEEA. The chain's CDR3 is CASSPSLGRVKNIQYF. The CDR3, as DNA: TGTGCCAGCAGCCCAAGTTTAGGGCGGGTCAAAAACATTCAGTACTTC. Supplemented by reference TRBV11-3 and TRBJ2-4, the full variable domain reads EAGVVQSPRYKIIEKKQPVAFWCNPISGHNTLYWYLQNLGQGPELLIRYENEEAVDDSQLPKDRFSAERLKGVDSTLKIQPAELGDSAVYLCASSPSLGRVKNIQYFGAGTRLSVL.

This clone appeared a few times. The chain employs TRBV6-6 and TRBJ2-5; no clear D gene. Germline CDR1 reads MNHNY; CDR2 reads SVGAGI (reference sequence). The CDR3 runs 11 residues. V lost 2 bases and J 4 bases, leaving 2 bases between the germline ends. The CDR3 DNA follows: TGTGCCAGCAGTTACCGAGAGACCCAGTACTTC. Translation gives CASSYRETQYF.

J is TRBJ2-5 and V is TRBV19; 12 bases match TRBD1. After removal of 7 bases from V and 5 bases from J, the junction contained 8 bases not matched to a gene. This CDR3 region has 15 residues. CDR1 and CDR2 from the germline V gene are LNHDA and SQIVND (reference sequence). CDR3 DNA sequence: TGTGCCAGTACCCTGGGACAGGGGGCGTGGGAGACCCAGTACTTC. It encodes CASTLGQGAWETQYF.

The CDR3 DNA reads as TGTGCCAGCAGCTGGGACCGGGGAGGAAACATTCAGTACTTC. Protein: CASSWDRGGNIQYF. The rearrangement links TRBV7-2 to TRBJ2-4; a weak D match, TRBD2 (6 bases). Germline CDR1 and CDR2: SGHTA and FQGNSA. The CDR3 is made up of 14 amino acids. Between the trimmed V and J ends, which lost 4 bases and 6 bases, there was a span of 13 bases.

This clone is a singleton in its sample. The V call is TRBV7-2, the J call TRBJ1-1; D remains ambiguous. The germline V gene encodes CDR1 SGHTA and CDR2 FQGNSA. Between the trimmed V and J ends, which lost 5 bases and 2 bases, there was a span of 3 bases. The CDR3 covers 11 residues. CDR3 sequence: CASSQNTEAFF. The CDR3 DNA reads TGTGCCAGCAGCCAAAACACTGAAGCTTTCTTT.

The chain couples TRBV28 to TRBJ2-7, with unresolved D. Germline values: CDR1 MDHEN, CDR2 SYDVKM. The CDR3 spans 16 residues. Trimming stripped 3 bases from V and 2 bases from J, with 17 bases between. As DNA, the CDR3 is TGTGCCAGCAGTTTCGCGCTGCACCAACTAACCTACGAGCAGTACTTC. This sequence encodes CASSFALHQLTYEQYF.

This clone was seen once. V and J are TRBV5-1 and TRBJ2-5; 11 bases are shared with TRBD2. Germline CDR1 SGHRS, CDR2 YFSETQ. The V gene end was trimmed by 5 bases and the J gene end by 1 base; junction bases not matched to a gene: 7. The length of the CDR3 is 16 residues. Here the CDR3 reads CASSSLTSGGQETQYF. The DNA of the CDR3 is TGCGCCAGCAGTTCTCTCACTAGCGGGGGCCAAGAGACCCAGTACTTC.

V is TRBV4-1 and J is TRBJ1-2; no reliable D call. The CDR3 has 14 amino acids. Germline lookup yields CDR1 MGHRA and CDR2 YSYEKL. V was cut by 5 bases and J by 5 bases, with 15 bases left in between. The CDR3 DNA reads as TGCGCCAGCAGCTCCCCCACCCGGGGATATGGCTACACCTTC. Amino acid sequence: CASSSPTRGYGYTF.

The chain recombines TRBV3-1 (or the pseudogene TRBV3-2) with TRBJ1-3; TRBD1 agrees at 7 bases. V dropped 4 bases and J dropped 0; count of bases not matched to a gene: 3. Per germline, CDR1 LGHDT and CDR2 YNNKEL (reference sequence). The CDR3 consists of 15 residues. CDR3 sequence reads: CASSLGTVSGNTIYF. In DNA form, the CDR3 reads TGTGCCAGCAGCCTAGGGACAGTCTCTGGAAACACCATATATTTT.

This sequence joins TRBV19 and TRBJ2-7; no firm D call. Trimming cost V 1 base and J 1 base, with 5 bases left between them. The CDR3 has 13 residues. CDR1 and CDR2 from the germline V gene are LNHDA and SQIVND (reference sequence). For the CDR3, the DNA is TGTGCCAGTAGTATAGGGCGGTCCTACGAGCAGTACTTC. It is translated as CASSIGRSYEQYF.

V is TRBV15 and J is TRBJ1-5; 7 positions agree with TRBD1. CDR3 length: 15 residues. Per germline, CDR1 LNHNV and CDR2 YYDKDF (reference sequence). V dropped 5 bases and J dropped 1; count of bases not matched to a gene: 5. The CDR3 reads CATSRGGLSNQPQHF. For the CDR3, the DNA is TGTGCCACCAGCCGAGGGGGCTTGAGCAATCAGCCCCAGCATTTT.

The V call is TRBV7-2, the J call TRBJ2-2; 8 bases are shared with TRBD2. The CDR3 covers 16 residues. With V trimmed by 5 bases and J by 4 bases, 9 bases remained unmatched. CDR1 SGHTA and CDR2 FQGNSA come from the germline V gene. The CDR3 reads CASSPGSGGATGELFF. The CDR3 DNA follows: TGTGCCAGCAGCCCCGGGAGCGGGGGCGCCACCGGGGAGCTGTTTTTT.